A single sample is the source of the 19 T cell receptor beta chains below, sequenced in a study of T cell repertoires in cytomegalovirus infection. These receptors' antigens are unknown. Via MiXCR, TCRdb re-called the reads, giving one row per CDR3 protein. The sample comprises 800,000 to 950,000 distinct CDR3 sequences, about 30% of which are singletons, and under 15% rests with the top ten. Sequencing was performed on cultured CD8+ T cells from PBMCs, taken from culture after CMV antigen stimulation. These receptor sequences come from a human donor in good health (CMV status not recorded). Some clones in this sample may be carry-over from other donors' samples.

The rearrangement joins TRBV7-9 to TRBJ2-2; D unresolved. The V end lost 4 bases, the J end lost 1 base, and 19 bases lay between the germline ends. There are 18 residues in the CDR3. From germline, CDR1 is SEHNR and CDR2 FQNEAQ (reference sequence). The CDR3 protein is CASSSPSGQLWNTGELFF. CDR3 coding DNA: TGTGCCAGCAGCTCCCCCTCCGGGCAGCTATGGAACACCGGGGAGCTGTTTTTT.

The sample holds a few counts of this clonotype. V gene TRBV6-1 combines with J gene TRBJ2-5; perhaps TRBD1 as D (5 bases). Trimming cost V 5 bases and J 2 bases, with 15 bases left between them. The CDR3 is 15 amino acids. Germline CDR1 and CDR2: MNHNS and SASEGT. CDR3 in DNA: TGTGCCAGCAGTCCCCTACGACAGATTCAAGAGACCCAGTACTTC. It codes for CASSPLRQIQETQYF.

This clonotype has a count of ten or more. The chain combines TRBV27 with TRBJ2-2; the D gene could be TRBD1 or TRBD2 (6 bases each). This CDR3 has 16 amino acids. Trimming cost V 7 bases and J 3 bases, with 18 bases left between them. Germline V gene sequence: CDR1 MNHEY, CDR2 SMNVEV (reference sequence). CDR3 coding DNA: TGTGCCAGCAAGGGACTGACGGGGGCCGACACCGGGGAGCTGTTTTTT. This encodes CASKGLTGADTGELFF.

There are a few counts of this clonotype. The chain joins TRBV12-3 or TRBV12-4 to TRBJ1-1, with D possibly being TRBD1 (5 bases). Between the trimmed V and J ends, which lost 7 bases and 4 bases, there was a span of 13 bases. CDR3 length equals 13 residues. This CDR3 is CASTPSGITEAFF. Here the CDR3 DNA reads TGTGCCAGCACCCCGTCAGGGATCACTGAAGCTTTCTTT.

This clonotype was seen a few times. The CDR3 DNA reads TGCGCCAGCAGCCGTTTTATCTTGAACACTGAAGCTTTCTTT. It is translated as CASSRFILNTEAFF. The chain has TRBV5-1 and TRBJ1-1; unclear D gene. The germline V gene has CDR1 SGHRS and CDR2 YFSETQ. The CDR3 is 14 residues long. The V and J ends lost 4 bases and 0 bases respectively, with 10 bases between them. The whole variable domain, remainder taken from reference TRBV5-1 and TRBJ1-1, is KAGVTQTPRYLIKTRGQQVTLSCSPISGHRSVSWYQQTPGQGLQFLFEYFSETQRNKGNFPGRFSGRQFSNSRSEMNVSTLELGDSALYLCASSRFILNTEAFFGQGTRLTVV.

The V and J genes are TRBV7-9 and TRBJ2-7, with D perhaps matching TRBD1 (6 bases). This CDR3 spans 14 amino acids. CDR1 SEHNR and CDR2 FQNEAQ come from the germline V gene (reference sequence). Trimming left V 5 bases short and J 2 bases short, with 13 bases between. CDR3 sequence: CASSPGTSAYEQYV. As DNA, the CDR3 is TGTGCCAGCAGCCCTGGGACATCGGCCTACGAGCAGTACGTC.

This chain links TRBV20-1 with TRBJ1-6; 7 positions match TRBD1. CDR1 DFQATT and CDR2 SNEGSKA come from the germline V gene (reference sequence). V lost 0 bases, J lost 7 bases, and 6 bases stayed unmatched. CDR3 length: 15 residues. The CDR3 sequence is CSARDWAGGNSPLHF. For the CDR3, the DNA is TGCAGTGCTAGAGATTGGGCAGGGGGGAATTCACCCCTCCACTTT.

The rearrangement uses TRBV4-1 and TRBJ2-1; 8 bases are a match to TRBD2. Germline lookup yields CDR1 MGHRA and CDR2 YSYEKL. With V trimmed by 3 bases and J by 8 bases, 9 bases remained unmatched. This CDR3 has 15 residues. The CDR3 region is CASSQSPGGFDEQFF. Written as DNA, the CDR3 is TGCGCCAGCAGCCAGAGTCCGGGGGGGTTCGATGAGCAGTTCTTC.

This clonotype was seen more than once but under ten times. The chain carries TRBV7-9 and TRBJ2-5, with D tentatively TRBD2 (5 bases). Germline loops: CDR1 SEHNR, CDR2 FQNEAQ (reference sequence). V was clipped by 6 bases and J by 1 base, with 18 bases between them. The CDR3 has 16 residues. CDR3 coding DNA: TGTGCCAGCAGTCTCGAGGGTGGATCAACCCAAGAGACCCAGTACTTC. This encodes CASSLEGGSTQETQYF.

In this sample, this clonotype turned up a few times. This chain links TRBV27 with TRBJ2-7; 8 nucleotides agree with TRBD2. The CDR3 extends over 16 amino acids. The junction had 6 bases not matched to a gene; V was cut back by 2 bases and J by 0 bases. Germline V gene data show CDR1 as MNHEY and CDR2 as SMNVEV (reference sequence). The CDR3 spells CASSLREGGYSYEQYF. The CDR3 bases are TGTGCCAGCAGTTTACGGGAGGGCGGCTACTCCTACGAGCAGTACTTC.

The chain is built from TRBV7-6 and TRBJ2-1, with a possible D match to TRBD2 (7 bases). CDR3 size: 18 residues. V lost 4 bases and J lost 0, with 19 bases in between. Per the germline V gene, CDR1 is SGHVS and CDR2 is FNYEAQ. CDR3 amino acids: CASSSRGRGTYSYNEQFF. CDR3 nucleotide sequence: TGTGCCAGCAGCTCCCGGGGGCGGGGGACTTACTCCTACAATGAGCAGTTCTTC.

This clonotype came up a few times. The V call is TRBV11-2, the J call TRBJ1-6; no reliable D call. The CDR3 is 18 residues long. The germline V gene has CDR1 SGHAT and CDR2 FQNNGV. Deletions cut 2 bases from V and 0 bases from J, with 14 bases between. CDR3 residues: CASSLTRFLSSYNSPLHF. The CDR3 region has the DNA TGTGCCAGCAGCTTAACCAGGTTTTTAAGCTCCTATAATTCACCCCTCCACTTT.

The chain couples TRBV7-6 to TRBJ2-5; 8 positions match TRBD2. Trimming at V came to 3 bases and at J to 3 bases, leaving 3 bases not matched to a gene. This CDR3 region has 14 residues. CDR1 SGHVS and CDR2 FNYEAQ come from the germline V gene. This chain's CDR3 is CASSFSGGKETQYF. The CDR3 nucleotides read TGTGCCAGCAGCTTCTCGGGGGGGAAAGAGACCCAGTACTTC. Together with reference TRBV7-6 and TRBJ2-5, the CDR3 gives the full variable domain: GAGVSQSPRYKVTKRGQDVALRCDPISGHVSLYWYRQALGQGPEFLTYFNYEAQQDKSGLPNDRFSAERPEGSISTLTIQRTEQRDSAMYRCASSFSGGKETQYFGPGTRLLVL.

V and J are TRBV10-3 and TRBJ1-1, with D perhaps matching TRBD1 (5 bases). Trimming shortened V by 8 bases and J by 7 bases, and 14 bases separated the two germline ends. Germline assignment: CDR1 ENHRY and CDR2 SYGVKD. This CDR3 is 12 amino acids long. CDR3 sequence (DNA): TGTGCCATCTCCGAGGACAACCTTGAAGCTTTCTTT. Protein product: CAISEDNLEAFF.

J is TRBJ2-7 and V is TRBV5-4; 8 positions match TRBD2. With 3 bases clipped from V and 0 bases from J, the junction kept 8 bases outside the gene matches. This CDR3 is built from 16 residues. In germline, CDR1 is SGHNT, CDR2 YYREEE (reference sequence). The CDR3 loop is CASSSLAGGISYEQYF. For the CDR3, the DNA is TGTGCCAGCAGCTCCCTGGCGGGGGGCATCTCCTACGAGCAGTACTTC.

CDR3 bases: TGTGCCAGCAGCTTAGCGCGGAGCACAGATACGCAGTATTTT. The encoded protein is CASSLARSTDTQYF. This chain joins TRBV7-6 and TRBJ2-3; D ambiguous. CDR1 and CDR2 (germline): SGHVS, FNYEAQ. The CDR3 is 14 amino acids. The V and J ends lost 0 bases and 0 bases respectively, with 4 bases between them.

The V and J genes are TRBV6-8 and TRBJ2-1; no clear D. V shed 2 bases and J shed 11 bases, with 16 bases lying between them. CDR3 length: 14 residues. The germline CDR1 and CDR2 sequences are MNHGY and SAAAGT. CDR3 region: CASSYLSVNMKQFF. DNA of the CDR3: TGTGCCAGCAGTTACCTATCCGTCAACATGAAGCAGTTCTTC.

The chain joins TRBV27 to TRBJ1-2; 9 bases are a match to TRBD1. This CDR3 spans 16 amino acids. Germline V gives CDR1 MNHEY, CDR2 SMNVEV (reference sequence). The ends lost 4 bases at V and 7 bases at J; junction bases unmatched: 13. CDR3 coding DNA: TGTGCCAGCAGTTCCCTAGGACAGGGGCTGAGGGGTGGCTACACCTTC. Residues: CASSSLGQGLRGGYTF.

The V call is TRBV12-3 or TRBV12-4, the J call TRBJ1-1; TRBD1 might be the D (5 bases). The germline V and J ends were trimmed by 6 bases and 4 bases, with 15 bases remaining between them. There are 14 residues in the CDR3. The CDR3 DNA reads TGTGCCAGCAGACCGGACATGGCAGGCACTGAAGCTTTCTTT. Translated, it gives CASRPDMAGTEAFF.